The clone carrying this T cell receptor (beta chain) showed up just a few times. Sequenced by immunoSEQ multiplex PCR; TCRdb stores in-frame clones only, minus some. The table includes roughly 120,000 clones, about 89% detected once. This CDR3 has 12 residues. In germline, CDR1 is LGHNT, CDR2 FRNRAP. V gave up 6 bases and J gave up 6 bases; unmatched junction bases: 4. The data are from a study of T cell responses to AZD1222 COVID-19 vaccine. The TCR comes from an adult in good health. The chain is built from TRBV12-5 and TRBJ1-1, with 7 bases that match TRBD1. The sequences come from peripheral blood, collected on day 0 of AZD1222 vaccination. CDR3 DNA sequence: TGTGCTAGTGGCCAAGACAGGGCTGAAGCTTTCTTT. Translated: CASGQDRAEAFF. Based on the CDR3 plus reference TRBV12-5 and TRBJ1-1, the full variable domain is DARVTQTPRHKVTEMGQEVTMRCQPILGHNTVFWYRQTMMQGLELLAYFRNRAPLDDSGMPKDRFSAEMPDATLATLKIQPSEPRDSAVYFCASGQDRAEAFFGQGTRLTVV.